These 26 T cell receptor beta chains came from one sample sequenced in a study of neoadjuvant anti-PD-1 for oral cavity cancer. Time point in this sample: after neoadjuvant nivolumab, at surgical resection. Profiling relied on immunoSEQ multiplex PCR, and the TCRdb table lists in-frame clones only, not all of them. The sample records 14,000 or so clones, 75% being singletons. Source: PBMCs, taken after nivolumab (anti-PD-1) treatment. These receptor sequences come from a person aged 40 to 85 with oral cavity squamous cell carcinoma.

The chain links TRBV30 to TRBJ1-4; maybe TRBD1 (5 bases). Germline V gene lookup returns CDR1 GTSNPN and CDR2 SVGIG (reference sequence). This CDR3 region has 16 residues. The ends were cut back, 2 bases at V and 5 bases at J, with 18 bases in the middle. The CDR3 bases are TGTGCCTGGAGTTCGGGGTTTGAGGGGTTGAATGAAAAACTGTTTTTT. Translation gives CAWSSGFEGLNEKLFF.

The V gene is TRBV28, the J gene TRBJ1-1; D is undetermined. Germline lookup yields CDR1 MDHEN and CDR2 SYDVKM. The CDR3 spans 11 residues. Trimming removed 3 bases from V and 7 bases from J, with 6 bases in between. CDR3 DNA: TGTGCCAGCAGTTTGAGAGATGAAGCTTTCTTT. This gives the protein CASSLRDEAFF.

The V gene is TRBV10-2, the J gene TRBJ2-5, with TRBD2 matching over 9 bases. CDR1 WSHSY and CDR2 SAAADI come from the germline V gene. V shed 3 bases, J shed 7 bases, and the junction held 15 bases outside the gene matches. The CDR3 sequence is 17 residues long. The CDR3 reads CASSEGGGAGGPRTQYF. CDR3 sequence (DNA): TGCGCCAGCAGTGAAGGAGGGGGAGCGGGGGGCCCACGGACCCAGTACTTC.

This chain joins TRBV5-1 and TRBJ1-3, with a possible D match to TRBD1 (5 bases). Trimming stripped 2 bases from V and 1 base from J, with 7 bases between. The CDR3 is 14 amino acids. From germline, CDR1 is SGHRS and CDR2 YFSETQ. The CDR3 here is CASSLQVSGNTIYF. The CDR3 DNA is TGCGCCAGCAGCTTACAGGTTTCTGGAAACACCATATATTTT.

V and J are TRBV6-5 and TRBJ1-1, with unresolved D. Trimming cost V 2 bases and J 0 bases, with 7 bases left between them. The length of the CDR3 is 14 residues. CDR1 and CDR2 (germline): MNHEY, SVGAGI. In DNA, the CDR3 is TGTGCCAGCAGTTACGGAGGTTTGAACACTGAAGCTTTCTTT. It yields the protein CASSYGGLNTEAFF.

As regards this clone: Additional DNA sequences in this sample encode the identical CDR3. The chain carries TRBV6-1 and TRBJ2-1, with 8 bases matching TRBD2. The junction had 5 bases not matched to a gene; V was cut back by 5 bases and J by 8 bases. The CDR3 is made up of 13 amino acids. The germline gives CDR1 MNHNS, CDR2 SASEGT. The DNA of the CDR3 is TGTGCCAGCAGTCCCGCGGGGGGCGATGAGCAGTTCTTC. Protein sequence: CASSPAGGDEQFF.

The chain is built from TRBV30 and TRBJ2-3; the D gene is possibly TRBD2 (5 bases). Germline V gives CDR1 GTSNPN, CDR2 SVGIG (reference sequence). The CDR3 spans 15 residues. V gave up 0 bases and J gave up 7 bases, with 17 bases separating them. The CDR3 DNA reads as TGTGCCTGGAGTGTACTTGTGGGAGTAATGCATACGCAGTATTTT. Amino acid sequence: CAWSVLVGVMHTQYF.

The rearrangement links TRBV27 to TRBJ1-3, with D possibly being TRBD1 (6 bases). Looked up from germline, CDR1 is MNHEY and CDR2 is SMNVEV (reference sequence). V lost 6 bases and J 2 bases, leaving 14 bases between the germline ends. CDR3 size: 15 residues. CDR3 region: CASSAYQGTGNTIYF. Written as DNA, the CDR3 is TGTGCCAGCAGCGCCTACCAGGGGACTGGAAACACCATATATTTT.

This rearrangement joins TRBV2 to TRBJ2-4, with 8 nucleotides matching TRBD2. Germline V gene sequence: CDR1 SNHLY, CDR2 FYNNEI. V shed 4 bases, J shed 5 bases, and the junction held 4 bases outside the gene matches. The CDR3 consists of 14 residues. The CDR3 nucleotides are TGTGCCAGCAGTGTAAGAGCGGGGGAAAACATTCAGTACTTC. It yields the protein CASSVRAGENIQYF.

The chain combines TRBV11-2 with TRBJ1-1; no definite D call. Trimming shortened V by 1 base and J by 1 base, and 10 bases separated the two germline ends. Germline loops: CDR1 SGHAT, CDR2 FQNNGV. This CDR3 is built from 15 residues. The CDR3 nucleotides read TGTGCCAGCAGCTTAGGTATAGGGAGGAACACTGAAGCTTTCTTT. It is translated as CASSLGIGRNTEAFF.

This clone was observed a handful of times. J is TRBJ1-1 and V is TRBV7-9; D possibly corresponds to TRBD1 (5 bases). Trimming took off 5 bases at V and 6 bases at J, with 10 bases between the two ends. The CDR3 runs to 12 residues. The germline V gene encodes CDR1 SEHNR and CDR2 FQNEAQ (reference sequence). CDR3 sequence (DNA): TGTGCCAGCAGCCATCAGACAGCTGAAGCTTTCTTT. Amino acid sequence: CASSHQTAEAFF.

This clone came up a few times. V usage is TRBV5-1 and J usage is TRBJ1-2, with 10 bases fitting TRBD1. This CDR3 spans 14 amino acids. CDR1 is SGHRS and CDR2 is YFSETQ in the germline V gene. V lost 0 bases and J lost 6; bases outside the gene matches: 2. The CDR3 nucleotides are TGCGCCAGCAGCTTGGGGGGACAGGGGAATGGCTACACCTTC. Translating gives CASSLGGQGNGYTF.

The chain joins TRBV10-3 to TRBJ2-7, with 9 nucleotides matching TRBD2. The V gene's germline CDR1 is ENHRY and CDR2 SYGVKD. V trimming: 0 bases; J trimming: 0 bases; junction bases outside the gene matches: 6. The CDR3 sequence is 17 residues long. In nucleotides, the CDR3 is TGTGCCATCAGTGAGTCCCTAGCGGGGCCGAACTCCTACGAGCAGTACTTC. It yields the protein CAISESLAGPNSYEQYF.

This chain connects TRBV28 to TRBJ2-7, with D hard to call. The germline V gene has CDR1 MDHEN and CDR2 SYDVKM. The V and J ends lost 3 bases and 3 bases respectively, with 12 bases between them. The CDR3 is 14 residues long. CDR3 protein: CASSFLVESYEQYF. DNA for the CDR3: TGTGCCAGCAGTTTCTTGGTAGAGAGCTACGAGCAGTACTTC.

This clone was counted between two and nine times. This chain joins TRBV18 and TRBJ1-1, with 8 positions matching TRBD1. The V segment lost 8 bases and the J segment 4 bases; nucleotides outside the gene matches: 6. Germline V gene sequence: CDR1 KGHSH, CDR2 LQKENI. The length of the CDR3 is 13 residues. CDR3 loop: CASRGQESTEAFF. DNA for the CDR3: TGTGCCAGCCGGGGACAGGAGAGCACTGAAGCTTTCTTT.

The chain joins TRBV10-3 to TRBJ1-1; 7 positions agree with TRBD1. CDR1 is ENHRY and CDR2 is SYGVKD in the germline V gene. V lost 6 bases to trimming and J lost 1 base; unmatched junction nucleotides: 5. The CDR3 is made up of 14 amino acids. CDR3 bases: TGTGCCATCAGCTTACAGGGGCAGAACACTGAAGCTTTCTTT. Translating it yields CAISLQGQNTEAFF.

This clone came up once. The rearrangement links TRBV10-2 to TRBJ2-1; D is possibly TRBD1 (6 bases). This CDR3 region has 16 residues. The V end lost 6 bases, the J end lost 1 base, and 16 bases lay between the germline ends. Germline loops: CDR1 WSHSY, CDR2 SAAADI. DNA for the CDR3: TGCGCCAGCAGGAAGGACAGTTCTCCATCCTACAATGAGCAGTTCTTC. Translated, it gives CASRKDSSPSYNEQFF.

The chain has TRBV5-1 and TRBJ2-3; D unclear. There are 12 residues in the CDR3. Germline CDR1 and CDR2: SGHRS and YFSETQ. V lost 4 bases, J lost 2 bases, and 5 bases lay in between. CDR3 loop: CASSRDTDTQYF. In nucleotides, the CDR3 is TGCGCCAGCAGCCGAGACACAGATACGCAGTATTTT.

This chain connects TRBV28 to TRBJ2-2; D is perhaps TRBD1 (6 bases). V gave up 3 bases and J gave up 3 bases, with 8 bases separating them. The CDR3 covers 14 residues. Germline CDR1 and CDR2: MDHEN and SYDVKM. CDR3 DNA sequence: TGTGCCAGCAGTTTCAGGGGTTACACCGGGGAGCTGTTTTTT. Translated, it gives CASSFRGYTGELFF.

The gene calls are TRBV28 and TRBJ2-4; D not certain. Per the germline V gene, CDR1 is MDHEN and CDR2 is SYDVKM. This CDR3 contains 12 residues. The V and J ends lost 2 bases and 5 bases respectively, with 4 bases between them. CDR3 DNA sequence: TGTGCCAGCAGTTTAGGGCAAAACATTCAGTACTTC. Translated, it gives CASSLGQNIQYF.

This clone was detected a few times. The DNA of the CDR3 is TGTGTCAGAAGCTTCCCGAGAGTCCAGCGCCCGCGCCCGAACATTCAGTACTTC. As protein: CVRSFPRVQRPRPNIQYF. J is TRBJ2-4 and V is TRBV7-5; TRBD2, the table's D call, was not compared with the DNA. TRBV7-5 is a documented pseudogene. There are 18 residues in the CDR3.

J is TRBJ1-2 and V is TRBV6-5, with 9 bases fitting TRBD1. Losses at the gene ends were 0 bases for V and 13 bases for J; bases not matched to a gene: 6. The CDR3 length is 13 residues. Germline-derived CDR1 and CDR2 are MNHEY and SVGAGI. The CDR3 DNA follows: TGTGCCAGCAGTTACTCGGGACAGGGCACTCCCACCTTC. Protein sequence: CASSYSGQGTPTF.

The V gene is TRBV5-1, the J gene TRBJ2-1; the D gene is possibly TRBD2 (5 bases). The CDR3 consists of 14 residues. In germline, CDR1 is SGHRS, CDR2 YFSETQ. The V end was cut by 4 bases, the J end by 3 bases, with 11 bases between. CDR3 region: CASSRTGFYNEQFF. CDR3 nucleotides: TGCGCCAGCAGCCGCACGGGATTCTACAATGAGCAGTTCTTC.

The chain employs TRBV5-1 and TRBJ2-7, with D perhaps TRBD2 (6 bases). V was clipped by 1 base and J by 5 bases, with 13 bases between them. The CDR3 consists of 14 residues. The germline V gene encodes CDR1 SGHRS and CDR2 YFSETQ. CDR3 nucleotides: TGCGCCAGCAGCTTGTTTGTCAGGGAGGACGAGCAGTACTTC. It is translated as CASSLFVREDEQYF.

This chain joins TRBV19 and TRBJ1-2; TRBD1 is a possible D gene (6 bases). Germline V gene data show CDR1 as LNHDA and CDR2 as SQIVND (reference sequence). The CDR3 has 15 residues. The germline V and J ends were trimmed by 3 bases and 8 bases, with 19 bases remaining between them. In nucleotides, the CDR3 is TGTGCCAGTAGTATCGGGTTCCAGGGGCGCGGAGGCTACACCTTC. This codes for CASSIGFQGRGGYTF.

The chain carries TRBV5-1 and TRBJ2-7; D may be TRBD1 (5 bases). The CDR3 is 15 residues long. The V gene's germline CDR1 is SGHRS and CDR2 YFSETQ. Trimming took 4 bases from V and 5 from J, leaving 19 bases between them. The CDR3 DNA reads as TGCGCCAGCAGCCCACACAGGCCTCTGTACCACGAGCAGTACTTC. Translated, it gives CASSPHRPLYHEQYF.